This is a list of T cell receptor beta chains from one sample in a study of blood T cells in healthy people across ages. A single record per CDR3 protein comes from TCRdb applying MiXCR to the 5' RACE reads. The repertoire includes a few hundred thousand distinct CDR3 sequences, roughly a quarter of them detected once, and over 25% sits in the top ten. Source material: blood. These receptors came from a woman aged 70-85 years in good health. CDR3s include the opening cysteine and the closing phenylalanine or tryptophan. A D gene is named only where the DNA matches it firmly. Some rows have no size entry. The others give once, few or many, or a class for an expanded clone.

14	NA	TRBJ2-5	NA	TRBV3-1	TGTGCCAGCAGCCAAGACGGAAGTAGCGGAGGAGCTACTTTC	CASSQDGSSGGATF
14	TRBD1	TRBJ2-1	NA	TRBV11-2	TGTGCCAGCAGCCGGACAGGGGGCTCGGTTGAGCAGTTCTTC	CASSRTGGSVEQFF
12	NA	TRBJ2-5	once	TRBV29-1	TGCAGCGTTGTCACCACGGAAGAGACCCAGTACTTC	CSVVTTEETQYF
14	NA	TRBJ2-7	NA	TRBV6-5	TGTGCCAGCAGCCGTAGGGAAAGCTCCTACGAGCAGTACTTC	CASSRRESSYEQYF
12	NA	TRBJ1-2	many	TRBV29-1	TGCAGCGTTGTCCGCCCCTCTTATGGCTACACCTTC	CSVVRPSYGYTF
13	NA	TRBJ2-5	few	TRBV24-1	TGTGCCACCAGCAGGGGACCCCAAGAGACCCAGTACTTC	CATSRGPQETQYF
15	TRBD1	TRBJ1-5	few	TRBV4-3	TGCGCCAGCAGCCGGGACAGGGTTAGCAATCAGCCCCAGCATTTT	CASSRDRVSNQPQHF
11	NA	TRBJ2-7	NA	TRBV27	TGTGCCAGCAGTATCTCCTACGAGCAGTACTTC	CASSISYEQYF
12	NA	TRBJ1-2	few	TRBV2	TGTGCCAGCAGTGAAAACGGGGGGGGCTACACCTTC	CASSENGGGYTF
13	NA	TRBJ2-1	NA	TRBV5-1	TGCGCCAGCAGCTTGGAGGTCGATTCGAGGGAGTTCTTC	CASSLEVDSREFF
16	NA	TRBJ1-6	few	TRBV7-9	TGTGCCAGCAGCTTAGCCGGAGAAGACGGTAATTCACCCCTCCACTTT	CASSLAGEDGNSPLHF
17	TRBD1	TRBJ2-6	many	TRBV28	TGTGCCAGCATCGTGGGACAGGGGGCGCATGGGGCCAACGTCCTGACTTTC	CASIVGQGAHGANVLTF